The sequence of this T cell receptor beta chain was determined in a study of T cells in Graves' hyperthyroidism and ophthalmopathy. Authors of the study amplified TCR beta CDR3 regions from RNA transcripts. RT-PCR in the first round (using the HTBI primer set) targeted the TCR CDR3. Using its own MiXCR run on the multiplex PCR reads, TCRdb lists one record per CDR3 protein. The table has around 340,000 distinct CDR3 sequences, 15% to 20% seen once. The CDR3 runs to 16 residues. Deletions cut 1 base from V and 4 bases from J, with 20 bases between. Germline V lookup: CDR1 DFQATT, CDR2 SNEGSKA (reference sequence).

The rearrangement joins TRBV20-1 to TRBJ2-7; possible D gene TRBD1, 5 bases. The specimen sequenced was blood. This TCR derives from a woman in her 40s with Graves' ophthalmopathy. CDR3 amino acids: CSARARVSAARYEQYF. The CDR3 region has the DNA TGCAGTGCTAGAGCCAGGGTCTCGGCGGCCAGGTACGAGCAGTACTTC.